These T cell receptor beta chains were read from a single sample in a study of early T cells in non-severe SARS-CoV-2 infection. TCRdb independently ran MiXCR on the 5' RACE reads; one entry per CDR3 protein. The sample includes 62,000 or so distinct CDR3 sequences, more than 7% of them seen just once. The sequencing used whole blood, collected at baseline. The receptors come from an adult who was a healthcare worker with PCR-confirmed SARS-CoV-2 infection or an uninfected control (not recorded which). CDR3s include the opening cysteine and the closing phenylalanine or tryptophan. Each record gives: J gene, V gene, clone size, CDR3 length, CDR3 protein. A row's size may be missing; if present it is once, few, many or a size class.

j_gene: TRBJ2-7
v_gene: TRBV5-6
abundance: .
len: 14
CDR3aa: CASSPAGTVYEQYF

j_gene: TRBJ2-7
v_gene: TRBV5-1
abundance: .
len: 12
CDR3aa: CASSPGGQMRYF

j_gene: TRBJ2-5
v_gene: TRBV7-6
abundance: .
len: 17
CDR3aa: CASSPGLAGAGQETQYF

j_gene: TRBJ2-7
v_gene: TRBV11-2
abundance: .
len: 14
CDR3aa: CASSLGQGAYEQYF

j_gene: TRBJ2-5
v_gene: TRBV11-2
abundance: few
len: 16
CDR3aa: CASSLDRAGGEETQYF

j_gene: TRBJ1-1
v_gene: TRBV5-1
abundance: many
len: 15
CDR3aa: CASRVGPDSDTEAFF

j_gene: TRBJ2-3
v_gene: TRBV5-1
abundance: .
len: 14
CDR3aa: CASSSRDSTDTQYF

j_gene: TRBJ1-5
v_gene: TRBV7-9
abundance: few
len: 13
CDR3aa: CASSTQGGQPQHF

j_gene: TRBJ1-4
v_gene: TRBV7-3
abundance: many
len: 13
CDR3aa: CASSQGQGEKLFF

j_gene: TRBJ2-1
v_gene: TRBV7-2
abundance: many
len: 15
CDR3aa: CASGRGPSSYNEQFF

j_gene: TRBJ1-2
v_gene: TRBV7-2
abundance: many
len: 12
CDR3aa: CASTKVWDGYTF

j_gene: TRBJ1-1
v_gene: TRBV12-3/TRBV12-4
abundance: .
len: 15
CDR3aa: CASKGQGASPTEAFF

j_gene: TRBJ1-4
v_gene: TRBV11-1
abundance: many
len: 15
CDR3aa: CASSHRDRLNEKLFF

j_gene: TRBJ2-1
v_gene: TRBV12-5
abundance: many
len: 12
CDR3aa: CASGRGLSEQFF

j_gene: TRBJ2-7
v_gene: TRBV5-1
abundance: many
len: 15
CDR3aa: CASSMDRETRDEQYF

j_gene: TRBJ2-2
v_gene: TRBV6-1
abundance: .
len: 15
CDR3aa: CASSEDGRESGELFF

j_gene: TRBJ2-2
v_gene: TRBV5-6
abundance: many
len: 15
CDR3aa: CASSRLAFNTGELFF

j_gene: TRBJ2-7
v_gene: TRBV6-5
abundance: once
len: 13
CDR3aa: CAPRRGDSYEQYF

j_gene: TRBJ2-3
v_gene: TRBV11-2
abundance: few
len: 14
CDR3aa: CASSPQAGSDTQYF

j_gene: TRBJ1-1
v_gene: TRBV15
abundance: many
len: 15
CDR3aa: CATSRVLDPGAEAFF

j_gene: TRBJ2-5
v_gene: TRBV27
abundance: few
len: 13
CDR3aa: CASSFTDLETQYF

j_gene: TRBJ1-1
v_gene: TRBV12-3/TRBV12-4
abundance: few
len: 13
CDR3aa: CASSFDRGTEAFF

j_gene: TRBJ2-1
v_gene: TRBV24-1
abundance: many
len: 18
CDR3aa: CATSDFGRGYGPYNEQFF

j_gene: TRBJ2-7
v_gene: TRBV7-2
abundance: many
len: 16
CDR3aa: CASSLGEWARSYEQYF

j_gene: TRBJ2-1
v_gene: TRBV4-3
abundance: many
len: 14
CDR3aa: CASSQDRRGEGQFF

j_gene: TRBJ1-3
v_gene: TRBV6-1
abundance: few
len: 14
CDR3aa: CASSSGNAGNTIYF

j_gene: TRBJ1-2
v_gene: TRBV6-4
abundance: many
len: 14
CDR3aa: CASSDRQPLYGYTF

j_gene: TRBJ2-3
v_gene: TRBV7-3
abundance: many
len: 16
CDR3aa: CASSSLPGKGTDTQYF

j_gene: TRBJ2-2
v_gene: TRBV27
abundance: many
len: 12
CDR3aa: CASRTYPGELFF

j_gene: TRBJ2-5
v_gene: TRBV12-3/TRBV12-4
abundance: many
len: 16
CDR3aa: CASRPQGLAGWETQYF

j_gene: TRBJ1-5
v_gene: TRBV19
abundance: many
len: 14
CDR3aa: CASSMDRANQPQHF

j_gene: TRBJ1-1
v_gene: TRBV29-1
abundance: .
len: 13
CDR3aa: CSVDPAQGQEAFF